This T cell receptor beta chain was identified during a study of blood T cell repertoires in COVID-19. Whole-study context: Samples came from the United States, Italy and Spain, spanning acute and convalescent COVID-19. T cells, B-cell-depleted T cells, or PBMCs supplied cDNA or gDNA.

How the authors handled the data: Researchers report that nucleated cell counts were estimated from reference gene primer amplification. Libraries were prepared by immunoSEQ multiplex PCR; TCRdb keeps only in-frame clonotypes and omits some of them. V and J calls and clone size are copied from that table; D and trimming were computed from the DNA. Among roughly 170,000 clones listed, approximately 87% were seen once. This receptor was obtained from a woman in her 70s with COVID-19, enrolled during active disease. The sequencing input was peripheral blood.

The CDR3: CASSPQGARGYTF. Here the CDR3 DNA reads TGTGCCAGCAGTCCACAGGGGGCGCGTGGCTACACCTTC. This chain connects TRBV2 to TRBJ1-2; 9 bases are a match to TRBD1. Germline V gene lookup returns CDR1 SNHLY and CDR2 FYNNEI. CDR3 length: 13 amino acids. Germline trimming cut 5 bases from V and 7 bases from J; bases unmatched to any gene: 5.